This entry lists 22 T cell receptor beta chains sequenced from one sample in a study of T cells in Graves' hyperthyroidism and ophthalmopathy. Authors of the study amplified TCR beta CDR3 regions from RNA transcripts. A first-round RT-PCR of the TCR CDR3 used the HTBI primer set. TCRdb used MiXCR to reprocess the multiplex PCR reads, holding one entry per CDR3 protein. This sample has some 490,000 distinct CDR3 sequences, with approximately 23% found just once. The sequenced sample was blood. All receptors derive from a woman in her 70s with Graves' ophthalmopathy.

Ten or more counts support this clonotype. This rearrangement joins TRBV6-2 or TRBV6-3 to TRBJ1-1; D is uncertain. CDR1 is MNHEY, CDR2 SVGEGT, per germline. This CDR3 comprises 12 residues. V was cut by 4 bases and J by 8 bases, with 11 bases left in between. The CDR3 DNA sequence: TGTGCCAGCAGTTCCCCCACGTCCGAAGCTTTCTTT. This codes for CASSSPTSEAFF.

The chain joins TRBV7-2 to TRBJ2-7; D is ambiguous. Germline CDR1 reads SGHTA; CDR2 reads FQGNSA. The ends were cut back, 2 bases at V and 3 bases at J, with 14 bases in the middle. CDR3 length: 15 residues. The chain's CDR3 is CASSLINQENYEQYF. CDR3 DNA: TGTGCCAGCAGCTTAATAAATCAGGAGAACTACGAGCAGTACTTC.

This clonotype came up a few times. The V call is TRBV25-1, the J call TRBJ2-2; 12 bases map to TRBD2. Germline trimming cut 6 bases from V and 0 bases from J; bases unmatched to any gene: 5. CDR1 and CDR2 (germline): MGHDK, SYGVNS. The CDR3 extends over 17 amino acids. CDR3 region: CASSKTSGRTNTGELFF. In DNA form, the CDR3 reads TGTGCCAGCAGCAAAACTAGCGGGAGGACGAACACCGGGGAGCTGTTTTTT.

The chain uses TRBV20-1 and TRBJ2-7; 7 nucleotides match TRBD2. The V gene end was trimmed by 4 bases and the J gene end by 2 bases; junction bases not matched to a gene: 11. The CDR3 has 15 residues. Germline assignment: CDR1 DFQATT and CDR2 SNEGSKA (reference sequence). CDR3: CSAMEVRAGTYEQYF. In DNA form, the CDR3 reads TGCAGTGCTATGGAGGTGAGAGCGGGAACCTACGAGCAGTACTTC.

This clonotype was seen only a few times. The chain links TRBV5-4 to TRBJ1-1; tentative D call: TRBD1 (5 bases). The CDR3 runs 14 residues. V lost 6 bases, J lost 1 base, and 13 bases lay in between. Germline lookup yields CDR1 SGHNT and CDR2 YYREEE (reference sequence). The CDR3 loop reads CASTPRGANTEAFF. As DNA, the CDR3 is TGTGCCAGCACTCCCCGAGGGGCGAACACTGAAGCTTTCTTT.

This chain connects TRBV15 to TRBJ2-7, with 7 nucleotides matching TRBD1. This CDR3 comprises 15 residues. Germline V CDR1 and CDR2: LNHNV, YYDKDF (reference sequence). Trimming removed 0 bases from V and 3 bases from J; junction bases left unmatched: 5. The CDR3 DNA reads TGTGCCACCAGCAGAGATCAGGGACAGTTCTACGAGCAGTACTTC. Translation gives CATSRDQGQFYEQYF.

This clonotype was counted ten times or more. J is TRBJ1-1 and V is TRBV11-2, with 10 bases aligning to TRBD1. Per the germline V gene, CDR1 is SGHAT and CDR2 is FQNNGV. V lost 2 bases and J lost 6; bases outside the gene matches: 6. CDR3 length: 15 residues. CDR3 DNA sequence: TGTGCCAGCAGCTTATCGGGACAGGGGTCCGCTGAAGCTTTCTTT. It specifies CASSLSGQGSAEAFF.

V gene TRBV11-2 combines with J gene TRBJ2-2; 13 positions match TRBD2. The CDR3 runs 14 residues. J lost 8 bases, V lost 5 bases, and 2 bases had no gene match. Germline CDR1 is SGHAT and CDR2 is FQNNGV. The DNA of the CDR3 is TGTGCCAGCAGCGGACTAGCGGGAGAGGGGGAGCTGTTTTTT. Its translation: CASSGLAGEGELFF.

This rearrangement joins TRBV6-1 to TRBJ2-5; TRBD2 matches at 13 bases. The CDR3 spans 17 residues. V dropped 3 bases and J dropped 4; count of bases not matched to a gene: 8. CDR1 and CDR2 (germline): MNHNS, SASEGT. The CDR3 here is CASSDPTSGRSRETQYF. CDR3 DNA: TGTGCCAGCAGTGACCCGACTAGCGGGAGGTCGAGAGAGACCCAGTACTTC.

This clonotype was found many times. The V call is TRBV5-1, the J call TRBJ2-1; 8 bases align to TRBD1. V trimming: 3 bases; J trimming: 5 bases; junction bases outside the gene matches: 1. Germline lookup yields CDR1 SGHRS and CDR2 YFSETQ. The CDR3 covers 13 residues. DNA for the CDR3: TGCGCCAGCAGCTGGACAGGGAACAATGAGCAGTTCTTC. It translates to CASSWTGNNEQFF.

In this sample, this clonotype turned up many times. This chain joins TRBV7-9 and TRBJ2-7, with D maybe TRBD2 (6 bases). This CDR3 has 15 amino acids. Per the germline V gene, CDR1 is SEHNR and CDR2 is FQNEAQ (reference sequence). Trimming removed 1 base from V and 5 bases from J, with 15 bases in between. The CDR3 region is CASSLVGGTAHEQYF. CDR3 bases: TGTGCCAGCAGCTTAGTGGGGGGAACGGCCCACGAGCAGTACTTC.

In its sample, this clonotype was seen a few times. V usage is TRBV6-2 or TRBV6-3 and J usage is TRBJ2-7; possibly TRBD1 for D (5 bases). CDR3 length: 13 residues. V was shortened by 7 bases and J by 6 bases, with 16 bases between the two germline ends. CDR1 MNHEY and CDR2 SVGEGT come from the germline V gene. The CDR3 loop is CASKSNGAGEQYF. CDR3 DNA sequence: TGTGCCAGCAAATCCAATGGGGCAGGCGAGCAGTACTTC.

A few counts support this clonotype. The J gene is TRBJ2-7, the V gene TRBV27; no clear D gene. V lost 0 bases to trimming and J lost 7 bases, with 10 bases between them. From germline, CDR1 is MNHEY and CDR2 SMNVEV (reference sequence). The CDR3 is 13 residues long. CDR3 amino acids: CASSLSWSEEQYF. In nucleotides, the CDR3 is TGTGCCAGCAGTTTATCGTGGAGTGAGGAGCAGTACTTC.

This clonotype was seen only a few times. The V call is TRBV6-1, the J call TRBJ2-7; D ambiguous. The CDR3 has 16 amino acids. Trimming removed 3 bases at V and 4 bases at J, with 19 bases between. In germline, CDR1 is MNHNS, CDR2 SASEGT. The DNA of the CDR3 is TGTGCCAGCAGTGAGGTTGCAACTGGCTTAGGATACGAGCAGTACTTC. As protein: CASSEVATGLGYEQYF.

This chain links TRBV5-5 with TRBJ1-2; 8 bases align to TRBD1. CDR3 length: 14 residues. V shed 0 bases, J shed 5 bases, and the junction held 3 bases outside the gene matches. The germline CDR1 and CDR2 sequences are SGHKS and YYEKEE (reference sequence). CDR3 in DNA: TGTGCCAGCAGCTTGGGCAGGGGGCAGTATGGCTACACCTTC. Its protein product is CASSLGRGQYGYTF.

V gene TRBV5-4 combines with J gene TRBJ2-3, with 9 bases fitting TRBD1. The CDR3 runs to 13 residues. CDR1 SGHNT and CDR2 YYREEE come from the germline V gene (reference sequence). The V segment lost 3 bases and the J segment 6 bases; nucleotides outside the gene matches: 2. For the CDR3, the DNA is TGTGCCAGCAGCTGGACAGGGGATGATACGCAGTATTTT. Residues: CASSWTGDDTQYF.

The table lists this clonotype with a few counts. CDR3 loop: CATYEGVSDYTF. CDR3 in DNA: TGTGCCACCTACGAGGGGGTTTCGGACTACACCTTC. The chain recombines TRBV10-3 with TRBJ1-2; possibly TRBD1 for D (6 bases). Germline V gene lookup returns CDR1 ENHRY and CDR2 SYGVKD. The CDR3 spans 12 residues. With 10 bases removed from V and 10 bases from J, the gap between germline ends came to 19 bases.

This sequence joins TRBV19 and TRBJ1-1; perhaps TRBD1 as D (5 bases). V was cut by 6 bases and J by 1 base, with 18 bases left in between. There are 16 residues in the CDR3. Germline V gives CDR1 LNHDA, CDR2 SQIVND (reference sequence). The CDR3 here is CASRGLTGRKNTEAFF. The CDR3, as DNA: TGTGCCAGTAGGGGGCTGACGGGACGCAAGAACACTGAAGCTTTCTTT.

The chain links TRBV7-9 to TRBJ1-1; TRBD1 agrees at 9 bases. The trim removed 1 base at V and 5 bases at J, leaving 20 bases unmatched. Looked up from germline, CDR1 is SEHNR and CDR2 is FQNEAQ (reference sequence). The CDR3 has 20 amino acids. The CDR3 here is CASSLEGFRTGEILRTEAFF. CDR3 in DNA: TGTGCCAGCAGCTTAGAGGGATTTCGGACAGGGGAGATATTGAGGACTGAAGCTTTCTTT. Filled out from reference TRBV7-9 and TRBJ1-1, the complete variable domain reads DTGVSQNPRHKITKRGQNVTFRCDPISEHNRLYWYRQTLGQGPEFLTYFQNEAQLEKSRLLSDRFSAERPKGSFSTLEIQRTEQGDSAMYLCASSLEGFRTGEILRTEAFFGQGTRLTVV.

This chain joins TRBV7-9 and TRBJ2-3, with TRBD1 as a possible D gene (5 bases). This CDR3 has 13 residues. Deletions cut 6 bases from V and 5 bases from J, with 12 bases between. Germline V gene sequence: CDR1 SEHNR, CDR2 FQNEAQ (reference sequence). The CDR3 coding sequence is TGTGCCAGCAGGACAGAGCTGGGAGATACGCAGTATTTT. Its protein product is CASRTELGDTQYF.

As regards this clonotype: This may stem from a read error, because a much larger clone lies one nucleotide away. V usage is TRBV6-5 and J usage is TRBJ1-1, with TRBD1 as a possible D gene (6 bases). The CDR3 contains 19 residues. Per germline, CDR1 MNHEY and CDR2 SVGAGI. The CDR3 nucleotides are TGTGCCAGCAGTTCCCCGCGGGGCAGGGGCGCACTCATGAACACTGAAGCTCTCTTT. This gives the protein CASSSPRGRGALMNTEALF.

The chain employs TRBV11-3 and TRBJ2-1; 7 bases align to TRBD2. CDR1 is SGHNT, CDR2 YENEEA, per germline. After removal of 1 base from V and 6 bases from J, the junction contained 6 bases not matched to a gene. The CDR3 covers 15 residues. The DNA of the CDR3 is TGTGCCAGCAGCTTAGGTGGGAGGGCCCTCAATGAGCAGTTCTTC. This sequence encodes CASSLGGRALNEQFF.